The clone carrying this TCR beta chain has more than one count but fewer than ten. The antigen is unknown. In the study's own analysis: Counting gave a median of roughly 97,000 TCRs per sample, with values ranging from about 23,224 to 690,600. TCRdb analysed the RACE reads with MiXCR anew, one entry per CDR3 protein. TCRdb's processing, not the authors', yielded these V and J calls. This repertoire shows some 120,000 distinct CDR3 sequences, approximately 9.5% found once; its top ten account for roughly 1.6%. The record originates from a study of human T cells and chemical hapten exposure. Study results and limitations: No shift was seen in TCRs above 1 in 1000 frequency with DPC sensitization.

Time point here: healthy volunteer bleed at 2 weeks. Whole blood that had not been fractionated was the source of extracted total RNA. V lost 0 bases, J lost 3 bases, and 13 bases lay in between. This CDR3 is built from 16 residues. Germline loops: CDR1 MNHEY, CDR2 SVGEGT. The TCR originated in a male donor in good health. Some clones in this sample may be carry-over from other donors' samples. The V call is TRBV6-2 or TRBV6-3, the J call TRBJ2-3; TRBD2 might be the D (5 bases). The sequencing sample was made of whole blood. The CDR3: CASSYSIPAVTDTQYF. CDR3 sequence (DNA): TGTGCCAGCAGTTACTCGATTCCAGCGGTGACAGATACGCAGTATTTT.